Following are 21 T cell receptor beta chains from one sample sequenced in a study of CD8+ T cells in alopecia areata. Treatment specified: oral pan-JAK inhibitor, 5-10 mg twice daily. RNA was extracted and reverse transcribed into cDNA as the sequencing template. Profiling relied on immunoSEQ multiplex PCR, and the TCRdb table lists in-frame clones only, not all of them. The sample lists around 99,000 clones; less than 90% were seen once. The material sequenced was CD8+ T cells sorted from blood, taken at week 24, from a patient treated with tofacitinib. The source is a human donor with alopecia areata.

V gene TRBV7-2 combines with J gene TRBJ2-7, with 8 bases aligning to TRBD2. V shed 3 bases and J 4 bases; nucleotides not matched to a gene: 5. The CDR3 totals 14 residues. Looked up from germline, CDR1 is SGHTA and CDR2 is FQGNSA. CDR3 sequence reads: CASSFGGAAYEQYF. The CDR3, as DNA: TGTGCCAGCAGCTTCGGGGGGGCGGCTTACGAGCAGTACTTC.

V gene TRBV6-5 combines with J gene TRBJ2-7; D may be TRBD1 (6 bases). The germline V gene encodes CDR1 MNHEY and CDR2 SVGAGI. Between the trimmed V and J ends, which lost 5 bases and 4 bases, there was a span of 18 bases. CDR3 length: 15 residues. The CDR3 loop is CASSPGGREAYEQYF. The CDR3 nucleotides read TGTGCCAGCAGTCCTGGGGGCAGGGAAGCGTACGAGCAGTACTTC.

The CDR3 bases are TGTGCCAGCAGTGAATTCGCTAGCTTTGAGACCCAGTACTTC. It is translated as CASSEFASFETQYF. The chain links TRBV25-1 to TRBJ2-7, with a weak D call TRBD2 (5 bases). The tail of the sequence fits TRBJ2-5 better, so the J call may be wrong. Germline CDR1 is MGHDK and CDR2 is SYGVNS. The CDR3 runs to 14 residues.

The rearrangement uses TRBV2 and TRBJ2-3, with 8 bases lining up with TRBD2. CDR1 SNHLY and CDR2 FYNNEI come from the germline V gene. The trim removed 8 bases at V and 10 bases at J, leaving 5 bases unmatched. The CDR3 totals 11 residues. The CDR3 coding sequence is TGTGCCAGCGATACTAGCGGCCCGCAGTATTTT. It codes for CASDTSGPQYF.

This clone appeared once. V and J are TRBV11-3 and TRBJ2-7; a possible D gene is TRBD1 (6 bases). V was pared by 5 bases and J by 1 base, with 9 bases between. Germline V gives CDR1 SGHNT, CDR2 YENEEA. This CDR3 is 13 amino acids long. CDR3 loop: CASSMGTSYEQYF. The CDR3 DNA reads TGTGCCAGCAGCATGGGGACATCCTACGAGCAGTACTTC.

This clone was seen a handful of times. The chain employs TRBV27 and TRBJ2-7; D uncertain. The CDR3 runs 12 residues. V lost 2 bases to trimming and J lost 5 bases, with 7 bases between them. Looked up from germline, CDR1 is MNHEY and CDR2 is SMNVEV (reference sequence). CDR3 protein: CASSLDGDEQYF. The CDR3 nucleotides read TGTGCCAGCAGTTTAGACGGCGACGAGCAGTACTTC.

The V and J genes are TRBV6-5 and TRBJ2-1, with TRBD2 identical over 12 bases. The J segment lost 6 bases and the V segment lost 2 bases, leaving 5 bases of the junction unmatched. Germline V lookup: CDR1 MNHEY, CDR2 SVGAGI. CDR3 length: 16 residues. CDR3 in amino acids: CASSYALAGGRNEQFF. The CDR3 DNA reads TGTGCCAGCAGTTACGCCCTAGCGGGGGGGCGCAATGAGCAGTTCTTC.

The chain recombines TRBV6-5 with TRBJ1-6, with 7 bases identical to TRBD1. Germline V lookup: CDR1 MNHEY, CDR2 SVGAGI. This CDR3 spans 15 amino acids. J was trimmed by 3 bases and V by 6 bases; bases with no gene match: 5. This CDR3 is CASSPGQIYNSPLHF. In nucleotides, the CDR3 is TGTGCCAGCAGCCCGGGACAGATCTATAATTCACCCCTCCACTTT.

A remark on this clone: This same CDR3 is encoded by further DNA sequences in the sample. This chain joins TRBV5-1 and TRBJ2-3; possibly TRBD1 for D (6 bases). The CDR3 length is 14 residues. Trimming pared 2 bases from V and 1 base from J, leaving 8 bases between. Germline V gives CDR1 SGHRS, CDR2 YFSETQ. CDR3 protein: CASSFSGGTDTQYF. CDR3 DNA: TGCGCCAGCAGCTTTTCAGGGGGCACAGATACGCAGTATTTT.

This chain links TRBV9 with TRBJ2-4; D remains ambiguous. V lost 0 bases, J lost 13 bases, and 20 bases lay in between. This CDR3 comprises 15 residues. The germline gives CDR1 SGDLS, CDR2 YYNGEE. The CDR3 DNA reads TGTGCCAGCAGCGTAGGGGGTCGCGAACTCGCTGTGCAGTACTTC. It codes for CASSVGGRELAVQYF. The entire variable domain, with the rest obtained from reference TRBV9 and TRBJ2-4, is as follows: DSGVTQTPKHLITATGQRVTLRCSPRSGDLSVYWYQQSLDQGLQFLIQYYNGEERAKGNILERFSAQQFPDLHSELNLSSLELGDSALYFCASSVGGRELAVQYFGAGTRLSVL.

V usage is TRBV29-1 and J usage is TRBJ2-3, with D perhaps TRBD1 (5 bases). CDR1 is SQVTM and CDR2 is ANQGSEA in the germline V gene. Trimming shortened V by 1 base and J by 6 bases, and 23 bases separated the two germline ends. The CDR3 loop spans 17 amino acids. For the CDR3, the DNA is TGCAGCGTTGAAGCCGCGACAAGGGGCTCTATTTGGGATACGCAGTATTTT. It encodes CSVEAATRGSIWDTQYF.

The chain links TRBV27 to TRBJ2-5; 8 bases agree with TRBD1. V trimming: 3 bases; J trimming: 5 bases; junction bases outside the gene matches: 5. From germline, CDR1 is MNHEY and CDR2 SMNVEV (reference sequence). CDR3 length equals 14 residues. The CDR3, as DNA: TGTGCCAGCAGTTTCCAGGGGGCTACGGAGACCCAGTACTTC. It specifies CASSFQGATETQYF.

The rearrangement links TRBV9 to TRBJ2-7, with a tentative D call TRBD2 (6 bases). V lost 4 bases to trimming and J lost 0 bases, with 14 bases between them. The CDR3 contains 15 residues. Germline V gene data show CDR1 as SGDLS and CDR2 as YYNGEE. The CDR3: CASSPGTATSYEQYF. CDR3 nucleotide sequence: TGTGCCAGCAGCCCCGGGACTGCGACCTCCTACGAGCAGTACTTC.

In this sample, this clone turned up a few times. The CDR3 DNA reads as TGCAGCGTTGAAATAACAGGGGGGTCCTACGAGCAGTACTTC. It codes for CSVEITGGSYEQYF. The chain combines TRBV29-1 with TRBJ2-7, with 8 bases aligning to TRBD1. Germline values: CDR1 SQVTM, CDR2 ANQGSEA. V shed 2 bases and J 1 base; nucleotides not matched to a gene: 4. CDR3 length: 14 residues.

The CDR3 coding sequence is TGCAGCGTTCTAAGCGGTTACGAGCAGTACTTC. The encoded protein is CSVLSGYEQYF. The chain has TRBV29-1 and TRBJ2-7, with D possibly TRBD2 on 5 matching bases. V lost 5 bases, J lost 4 bases, and 9 bases lay in between. The CDR3 length is 11 residues. Per germline, CDR1 SQVTM and CDR2 ANQGSEA.

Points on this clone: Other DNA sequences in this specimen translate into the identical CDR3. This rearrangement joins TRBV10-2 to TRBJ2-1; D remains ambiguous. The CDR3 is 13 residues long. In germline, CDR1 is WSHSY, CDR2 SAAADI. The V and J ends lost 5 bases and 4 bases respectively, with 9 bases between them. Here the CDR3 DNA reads TGCGCCAGCAGTCCGGACGGGTACAATGAGCAGTTCTTC. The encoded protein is CASSPDGYNEQFF.

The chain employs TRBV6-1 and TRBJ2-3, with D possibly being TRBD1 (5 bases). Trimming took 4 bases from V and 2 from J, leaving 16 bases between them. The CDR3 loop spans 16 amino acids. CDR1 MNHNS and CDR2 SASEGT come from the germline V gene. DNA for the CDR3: TGTGCCAGCAGTGGGGGCGAATCTGTAAACACAGATACGCAGTATTTT. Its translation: CASSGGESVNTDTQYF.

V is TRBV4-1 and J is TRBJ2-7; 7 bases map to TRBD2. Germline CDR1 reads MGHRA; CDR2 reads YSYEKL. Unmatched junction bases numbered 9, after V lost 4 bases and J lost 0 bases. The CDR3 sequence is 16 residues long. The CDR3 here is CASSLQDGGSSYEQYF. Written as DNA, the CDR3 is TGCGCCAGCAGCCTGCAGGACGGGGGGAGCTCCTACGAGCAGTACTTC.

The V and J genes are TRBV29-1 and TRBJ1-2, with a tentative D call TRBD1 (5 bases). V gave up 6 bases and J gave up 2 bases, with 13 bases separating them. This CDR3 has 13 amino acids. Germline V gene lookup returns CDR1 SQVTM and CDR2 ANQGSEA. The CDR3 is CSVPAHRNYGYTF. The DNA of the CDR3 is TGCAGCGTCCCGGCGCACAGGAACTATGGCTACACCTTC.

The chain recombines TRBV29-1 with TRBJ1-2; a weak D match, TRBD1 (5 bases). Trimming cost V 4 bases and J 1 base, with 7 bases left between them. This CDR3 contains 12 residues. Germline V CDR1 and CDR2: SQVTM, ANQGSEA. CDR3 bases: TGCAGCGTTGCGACAGATAACTATGGCTACACCTTC. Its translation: CSVATDNYGYTF.

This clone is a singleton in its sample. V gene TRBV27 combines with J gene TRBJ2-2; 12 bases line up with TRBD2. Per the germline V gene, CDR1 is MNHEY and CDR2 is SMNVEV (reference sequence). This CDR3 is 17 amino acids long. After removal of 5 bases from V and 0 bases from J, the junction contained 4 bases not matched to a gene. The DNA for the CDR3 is TGTGCCAGCAGTCCTCGACTAGCGGGGGCGAACACCGGGGAGCTGTTTTTT. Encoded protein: CASSPRLAGANTGELFF.